The entry below gives a single T cell receptor (beta chain) sequence along with its context. This sample was taken from a study of T cell clones after liver transplantation. Whole-study context: Post-transplant blood was tracked for graft-donor-reactive T cell clones identified in a pre-transplant mixed lymphocyte reaction.

Repertoires were generated with immunoSEQ multiplex PCR, while TCRdb's copy carries only in-frame clones and drops some. The sample lists nearly 55,000 clones; roughly 84% were seen once. Unmatched junction bases numbered 10, after V lost 7 bases and J lost 3 bases. This CDR3 region has 16 residues. CDR1 and CDR2 (germline): SGHRS, YFSETQ. Specimen: CD4+ T cells from blood, collected before liver transplant. The TCR sequence derives from a human donor who received a liver transplant. The V gene is TRBV5-1, the J gene TRBJ2-2; 9 bases align to TRBD1. The CDR3 DNA is TGCGCCAGCTTTACCGGGACAGGGTTGGACACCGGGGAGCTGTTTTTT. Protein: CASFTGTGLDTGELFF.